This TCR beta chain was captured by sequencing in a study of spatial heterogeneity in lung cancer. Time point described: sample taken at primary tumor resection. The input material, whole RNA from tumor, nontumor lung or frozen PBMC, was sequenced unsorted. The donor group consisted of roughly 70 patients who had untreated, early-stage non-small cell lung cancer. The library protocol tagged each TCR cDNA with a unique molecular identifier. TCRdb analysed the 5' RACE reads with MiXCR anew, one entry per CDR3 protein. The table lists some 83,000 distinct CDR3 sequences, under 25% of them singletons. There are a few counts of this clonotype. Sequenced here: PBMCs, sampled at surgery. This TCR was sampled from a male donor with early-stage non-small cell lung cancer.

The CDR3 sequence is CATSDLVAGGYNEQFF. CDR3 DNA: TGTGCCACCAGTGACCTAGTGGCAGGGGGGTACAATGAGCAGTTCTTC. The chain carries TRBV24-1 and TRBJ2-1, with D maybe TRBD1 (7 bases). This CDR3 has 16 residues. V gave up 4 bases and J gave up 4 bases, with 16 bases separating them. CDR1 and CDR2 (germline): KGHDR, SFDVKD.